The 15 T cell receptor beta chains below come from one sample, sequenced in a study of cytomegalovirus exposure and HLA in healthy donors. Use of 60 Vbeta and 13 Jbeta primers characterized the PCR. The method was immunoSEQ multiplex PCR; TCRdb's version includes in-frame clones alone and lacks a portion of them. This repertoire shows around 120,000 clones, about four fifths found once; its top ten account for around 9.5%. Sequencing used PBMCs. The receptor set was obtained from a female donor in good health and CMV-seropositive.

This chain connects TRBV27 to TRBJ2-1; perhaps TRBD1 as D (6 bases). This CDR3 is 14 amino acids long. V dropped 7 bases and J dropped 7 bases, with 17 bases sitting between them. In germline, CDR1 is MNHEY, CDR2 SMNVEV (reference sequence). Here the CDR3 DNA reads TGTGCCAGCATCAACACCCTGGGGGCTAATGAGCAGTTCTTC. This translates into CASINTLGANEQFF.

This clone was seen a few times. This chain joins TRBV6-1 and TRBJ1-1; TRBD1 matches at 9 bases. The CDR3 contains 12 residues. The ends lost 8 bases at V and 4 bases at J; junction bases unmatched: 2. CDR1 is MNHNS, CDR2 SASEGT, per germline. In DNA, the CDR3 is TGTGCCAGCGGGACAGGGTTCACTGAAGCTTTCTTT. Amino acids: CASGTGFTEAFF.

The rearrangement uses TRBV20-1 and TRBJ2-5; D is ambiguous. Germline V CDR1 and CDR2: DFQATT, SNEGSKA (reference sequence). The CDR3 runs 11 residues. V was clipped by 4 bases and J by 5 bases, with 8 bases between them. CDR3 sequence (DNA): TGCAGTGCTAAGGTCGGGGAGACCCAGTACTTC. The encoded protein is CSAKVGETQYF.

The J gene is TRBJ1-5, the V gene TRBV30; D is uncertain. The germline CDR1 and CDR2 sequences are GTSNPN and SVGIG (reference sequence). CDR3 length equals 13 residues. Trimming cost V 2 bases and J 3 bases, with 8 bases left between them. The CDR3 bases are TGTGCCTGGAGTACACAGCACAATCAGCCCCAGCATTTT. It is translated as CAWSTQHNQPQHF.

CDR3 region: CASSTGTGDGYTF. The DNA of the CDR3 is TGTGCCAGCAGTACCGGGACAGGGGATGGCTACACCTTC. The genes are TRBV6-1 and TRBJ1-2, with 10 bases identical to TRBD1. This CDR3 has 13 amino acids. Germline values: CDR1 MNHNS, CDR2 SASEGT. The V and J ends lost 5 bases and 6 bases, in that order; junction bases with no gene match: 3.

This sequence joins TRBV4-3 and TRBJ2-5; 10 nucleotides agree with TRBD1. With 1 base clipped from V and 4 bases from J, the junction kept 0 bases outside the gene matches. The CDR3 extends over 14 amino acids. The germline V gene has CDR1 LGHNA and CDR2 YSLEER. The CDR3 DNA is TGCGCCAGCAGCCAAGGGACAGGGGGAGAGACCCAGTACTTC. Translating gives CASSQGTGGETQYF.

The chain links TRBV7-9 to TRBJ2-1; 10 bases fit TRBD2. The germline V gene has CDR1 SEHNR and CDR2 FQNEAQ (reference sequence). The junction had 4 bases not matched to a gene; V was cut back by 1 base and J by 4 bases. The CDR3 runs 16 residues. The CDR3 spells CASSLEGAGGYNEQFF. Here the CDR3 DNA reads TGTGCCAGCAGCTTAGAGGGAGCGGGGGGGTACAATGAGCAGTTCTTC.

This clone was picked up one time. CDR3 sequence reads: CASSHPQAPYGYTF. The CDR3 DNA is TGTGCCAGCAGCCATCCACAGGCTCCTTATGGCTACACCTTC. This sequence joins TRBV7-9 and TRBJ1-2, with D possibly TRBD1 on 5 matching bases. In germline, CDR1 is SEHNR, CDR2 FQNEAQ (reference sequence). V was clipped by 5 bases and J by 5 bases, with 15 bases between them. CDR3 length: 14 residues.

The chain uses TRBV7-9 and TRBJ1-1, with a possible D match to TRBD1 (5 bases). Germline assignment: CDR1 SEHNR and CDR2 FQNEAQ (reference sequence). The CDR3 runs 14 residues. V shed 2 bases and J shed 0 bases, with 7 bases lying between them. For the CDR3, the DNA is TGTGCCAGCAGCTTATTAGGGGTGAACACTGAAGCTTTCTTT. This sequence encodes CASSLLGVNTEAFF.

The V gene is TRBV11-3, the J gene TRBJ2-3; unclear D gene. CDR1 and CDR2 (germline): SGHNT, YENEEA. CDR3 length: 13 residues. The V end lost 4 bases, the J end lost 1 base, and 6 bases lay between the germline ends. The CDR3, as DNA: TGTGCCAGCAGCTCCCGGGGCACAGATACGCAGTATTTT. It is translated as CASSSRGTDTQYF.

The gene calls are TRBV19 and TRBJ2-6; D may be TRBD2 (5 bases). The V and J ends lost 4 bases and 4 bases respectively, with 11 bases between them. The CDR3 extends over 15 amino acids. The germline gives CDR1 LNHDA, CDR2 SQIVND (reference sequence). The CDR3: CASSNRELGANVLTF. The CDR3 nucleotides read TGTGCCAGTAGTAACCGGGAACTGGGGGCCAACGTCCTGACTTTC.

This clone was observed a single time. J is TRBJ2-3 and V is TRBV30; 11 bases are a match to TRBD1. This CDR3 has 15 residues. In germline, CDR1 is GTSNPN, CDR2 SVGIG (reference sequence). V was clipped by 5 bases and J by 0 bases; unmatched bases: 4. This chain's CDR3 is CAWAGTGGSTDTQYF. The CDR3 DNA sequence: TGTGCCTGGGCTGGGACAGGGGGTAGCACAGATACGCAGTATTTT.

The chain combines TRBV27 with TRBJ2-7; D is undetermined. Trimming cost V 5 bases and J 0 bases, with 20 bases left between them. The CDR3 has 17 residues. CDR1 MNHEY and CDR2 SMNVEV come from the germline V gene (reference sequence). CDR3 nucleotide sequence: TGTGCCAGCAGTCTCCGAGCGAGCGTTAGCAGCTCCTACGAGCAGTACTTC. Its translation is CASSLRASVSSSYEQYF.

The genes are TRBV28 and TRBJ2-3; 8 bases agree with TRBD1. The length of the CDR3 is 16 residues. J was trimmed by 0 bases and V by 3 bases; bases with no gene match: 5. The germline gives CDR1 MDHEN, CDR2 SYDVKM. The DNA for the CDR3 is TGTGCCAGCAGTTTCTCACAGGGGGGAAGCACAGATACGCAGTATTTT. This translates into CASSFSQGGSTDTQYF.

V and J are TRBV7-9 and TRBJ1-2; TRBD1 matches 7 bases. CDR3 length equals 15 residues. V lost 4 bases and J lost 9; bases outside the gene matches: 14. Germline CDR1 and CDR2: SEHNR and FQNEAQ (reference sequence). In DNA, the CDR3 is TGTGCCAGCAGCTCCCTTACAGGGGCCGATGGGAGCTACACCTTC. It yields the protein CASSSLTGADGSYTF.